The 16 T cell receptor beta chains presented below share a single source sample, sequenced in a study of blood T cell repertoires in COVID-19. The table came from immunoSEQ multiplex PCR; TCRdb's copy has only in-frame clones and leaves some out. The table lists about 89,000 clones, 60% to 80% of them singletons. The sample was peripheral blood. Receptors were obtained from a woman of 80 years or more with acute or convalescent COVID-19.

The genes are TRBV7-9 and TRBJ1-2; a possible D gene is TRBD1 (5 bases). The germline V and J ends were trimmed by 1 base and 2 bases, with 11 bases remaining between them. The germline gives CDR1 SEHNR, CDR2 FQNEAQ (reference sequence). This CDR3 has 15 residues. In DNA form, the CDR3 reads TGTGCCAGCAGCTTAGGGGGCAGGTCGAACTATGGCTACACCTTC. It yields the protein CASSLGGRSNYGYTF.

The V and J genes are TRBV27 and TRBJ2-7, with D tentatively TRBD1 (5 bases). Germline V gene data show CDR1 as MNHEY and CDR2 as SMNVEV (reference sequence). This CDR3 is built from 14 residues. Deletions cut 5 bases from V and 3 bases from J, with 14 bases between. CDR3 sequence (DNA): TGTGCCAGCAGTACGTGGACACAGGACTACGAGCAGTACTTC. The encoded protein is CASSTWTQDYEQYF.

For the CDR3, the DNA is TGTGCCAGCTCACCATCCCCCCAGAATAATTCACCCCTCCACTTT. This codes for CASSPSPQNNSPLHF. The gene calls are TRBV18 and TRBJ1-6, with D unresolved. Germline assignment: CDR1 KGHSH and CDR2 LQKENI. Trimming stripped 2 bases from V and 5 bases from J, with 10 bases between. This CDR3 has 15 residues.

This chain uses TRBV6-5 with TRBJ1-2, with D perhaps TRBD1 (6 bases). Per the germline V gene, CDR1 is MNHEY and CDR2 is SVGAGI. The V gene lost 6 bases and the J gene lost 8 bases, with 16 bases spanning the gap. The CDR3 runs 13 residues. The CDR3 DNA reads TGTGCCAGCAGACAGCAGGGGCTCGAGGGCTACACCTTC. Protein product: CASRQQGLEGYTF.

This clone was seen only a few times. The chain combines TRBV6-6 with TRBJ2-7; D gene uncertain. Per germline, CDR1 MNHNY and CDR2 SVGAGI (reference sequence). V lost 6 bases and J 3 bases, leaving 9 bases between the germline ends. The length of the CDR3 is 12 residues. Here the CDR3 reads CASSPVVYEQYF. CDR3 sequence (DNA): TGTGCCAGCAGCCCCGTCGTCTACGAGCAGTACTTC.

The CDR3 coding sequence is TGTGCCAGCAGCTTTGTCCGGGGGAAGGCTGAAGCTTTCTTT. Translated, it gives CASSFVRGKAEAFF. The chain combines TRBV7-9 with TRBJ1-1, with D possibly being TRBD1 (5 bases). The CDR3 has 14 residues. Trimming shortened V by 3 bases and J by 6 bases, and 14 bases separated the two germline ends. Germline CDR1 SEHNR, CDR2 FQNEAQ (reference sequence).

This chain joins TRBV7-2 and TRBJ2-7; TRBD2 aligns across 8 bases. CDR1 SGHTA and CDR2 FQGNSA come from the germline V gene. V trimming: 2 bases; J trimming: 5 bases; junction bases outside the gene matches: 14. The CDR3 is 17 amino acids. The CDR3 reads CASSLKGGASGRDEQYF. The CDR3 DNA sequence: TGTGCCAGCAGCTTAAAGGGGGGGGCTAGCGGGCGTGACGAGCAGTACTTC.

V usage is TRBV18 and J usage is TRBJ1-1; D is unresolved. The CDR3 is 14 residues long. Trimming removed 4 bases from V and 1 base from J, with 10 bases in between. Germline CDR1 KGHSH, CDR2 LQKENI. This CDR3 reads CASSLWQTNTEAFF. The CDR3 DNA sequence: TGTGCCAGCTCACTTTGGCAAACGAACACTGAAGCTTTCTTT. Complete variable domain (other parts from reference TRBV18 and TRBJ1-1): NAGVMQNPRHLVRRRGQEARLRCSPMKGHSHVYWYRQLPEEGLKFMVYLQKENIIDESGMPKERFSAEFPKEGPSILRIQQVVRGDSAAYFCASSLWQTNTEAFFGQGTRLTVV.

The J gene is TRBJ2-7, the V gene TRBV6-1; 7 positions match TRBD2. V lost 2 bases and J lost 0; bases outside the gene matches: 7. This CDR3 is built from 16 residues. The V gene's germline CDR1 is MNHNS and CDR2 SASEGT. The chain's CDR3 is CASSESPSGDSYEQYF. DNA of the CDR3: TGTGCCAGCAGTGAATCTCCTAGCGGAGACTCCTACGAGCAGTACTTC.

This clone was detected only a few times. The V gene is TRBV14, the J gene TRBJ1-2; weak D call: TRBD1 (6 bases). Trimming removed 4 bases from V and 1 base from J, with 13 bases in between. Germline lookup yields CDR1 SGHDN and CDR2 FVKESK. The CDR3 has 15 amino acids. CDR3 in DNA: TGTGCCAGCAGCCGGATAGACAGGAGTAACTATGGCTACACCTTC. It encodes CASSRIDRSNYGYTF.

The chain recombines TRBV5-5 with TRBJ2-4, with D hard to call. The CDR3 consists of 14 residues. CDR1 is SGHKS and CDR2 is YYEKEE in the germline V gene (reference sequence). Trimming removed 5 bases from V and 2 bases from J, with 11 bases in between. This chain's CDR3 is CASSGGPTKNIQYF. For the CDR3, the DNA is TGTGCCAGCAGTGGTGGGCCGACCAAAAACATTCAGTACTTC.

The chain joins TRBV5-8 to TRBJ2-1; 8 positions agree with TRBD1. CDR1 is SGHTS, CDR2 YDEGEE, per germline. The length of the CDR3 is 15 residues. V trimming: 0 bases; J trimming: 7 bases; junction bases outside the gene matches: 6. The CDR3 region is CASSLAWDRRNEQFF. CDR3 coding DNA: TGTGCCAGCAGCTTGGCCTGGGACAGGAGAAATGAGCAGTTCTTC.

This clone was recorded only once. This chain uses TRBV7-9 with TRBJ1-2; D gene ambiguous. This CDR3 is built from 13 residues. CDR1 SEHNR and CDR2 FQNEAQ come from the germline V gene (reference sequence). Between the trimmed V and J ends, which lost 4 bases and 6 bases, there was a span of 12 bases. CDR3 bases: TGTGCCAGCAGCTCCGGACGGGAAAATGGCTACACCTTC. Residues: CASSSGRENGYTF.

The genes are TRBV2 and TRBJ1-5, with 10 bases that match TRBD1. Germline loops: CDR1 SNHLY, CDR2 FYNNEI. Unmatched junction bases numbered 4, after V lost 5 bases and J lost 6 bases. The CDR3 has 14 residues. Written as DNA, the CDR3 is TGTGCCAGCAGTCGGGACAGGGGATTTCAGCCCCAGCATTTT. Translating gives CASSRDRGFQPQHF.

Sample share makes this clone medium-sized (0.01 to 0.1%). J is TRBJ1-1 and V is TRBV14, with D possibly being TRBD1 (6 bases). This CDR3 has 12 residues. Germline V gives CDR1 SGHDN, CDR2 FVKESK. Trimming stripped 5 bases from V and 10 bases from J, with 14 bases between. CDR3 bases: TGTGCCAGCAGCGCAGGGGCCGCGGTAGCTTTCTTT. This translates into CASSAGAAVAFF.

This clone was seen once. The gene calls are TRBV9 and TRBJ2-2, with 8 bases aligning to TRBD1. Germline CDR1 SGDLS, CDR2 YYNGEE. This CDR3 spans 16 amino acids. The junction had 3 bases not matched to a gene; V was cut back by 1 base and J by 1 base. The CDR3 DNA is TGTGCCAGCAGCGTATTGGGGACAGGGAACACCGGGGAGCTGTTTTTT. The encoded protein is CASSVLGTGNTGELFF.